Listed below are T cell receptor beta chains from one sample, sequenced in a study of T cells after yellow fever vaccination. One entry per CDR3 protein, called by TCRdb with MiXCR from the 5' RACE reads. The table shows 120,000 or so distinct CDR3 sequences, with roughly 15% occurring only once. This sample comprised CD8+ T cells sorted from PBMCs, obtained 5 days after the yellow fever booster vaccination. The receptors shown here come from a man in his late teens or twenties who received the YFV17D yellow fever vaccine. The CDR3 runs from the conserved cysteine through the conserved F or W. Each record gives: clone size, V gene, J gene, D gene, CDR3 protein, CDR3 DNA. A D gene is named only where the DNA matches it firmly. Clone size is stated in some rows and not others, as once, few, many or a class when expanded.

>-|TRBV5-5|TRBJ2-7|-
CASSNRYEQYF
TGTGCCAGCAGTAACAGATACGAGCAGTACTTC
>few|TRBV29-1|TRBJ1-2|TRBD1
CSVNPGTAYGYTF
TGCAGCGTTAACCCCGGGACAGCCTATGGCTACACCTTC
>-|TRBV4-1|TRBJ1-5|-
CASSLTEVGQPQHF
TGCGCCAGCAGCCTGACAGAGGTGGGGCAGCCCCAGCATTTT
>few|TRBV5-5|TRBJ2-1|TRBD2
CASSLPGLEHYNEQFF
TGTGCCAGCAGCTTGCCAGGACTAGAACACTACAATGAGCAGTTCTTC
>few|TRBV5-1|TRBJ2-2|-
CASSLQEGNTGELFF
TGCGCCAGCAGCTTGCAGGAGGGCAACACCGGGGAGCTGTTTTTT
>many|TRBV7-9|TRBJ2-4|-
CASNAIDAKNIQYF
TGTGCCAGCAACGCGATAGACGCCAAAAACATTCAGTACTTC
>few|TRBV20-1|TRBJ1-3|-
CSALRQSLSGLNTIYF
TGCAGTGCCCTTAGACAGTCCCTCTCGGGATTAAACACCATATATTTT
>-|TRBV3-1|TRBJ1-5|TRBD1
CASSQDRFSQPQHF
TGTGCCAGCAGCCAGGACAGGTTCAGTCAGCCCCAGCATTTT
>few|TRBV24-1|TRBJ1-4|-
CATSDLGRTNEKLFF
TGTGCCACCAGTGATCTGGGACGGACTAATGAAAAACTGTTTTTT
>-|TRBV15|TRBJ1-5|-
CATSSSGSFNQPQHF
TGTGCCACCAGCAGTTCAGGGTCTTTCAATCAGCCCCAGCATTTT
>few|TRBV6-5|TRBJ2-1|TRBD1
CASSPPGTGGMGEQFF
TGTGCCAGCAGTCCCCCCGGGACAGGGGGCATGGGGGAGCAGTTCTTC
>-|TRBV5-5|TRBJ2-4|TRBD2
CASSLAREGLAKNIQYF
TGTGCCAGCAGCTTGGCGCGGGAGGGGTTGGCCAAAAACATTCAGTACTTC
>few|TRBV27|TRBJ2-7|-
CASRTGNSYEQYF
TGTGCCAGCAGGACAGGTAACTCCTACGAGCAGTACTTC
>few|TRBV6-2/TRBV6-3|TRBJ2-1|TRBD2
CASSLGLAGVFYNEQFF
TGTGCCAGCAGCCTCGGACTAGCGGGAGTTTTCTACAATGAGCAGTTCTTC
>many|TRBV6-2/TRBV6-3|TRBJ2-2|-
CASSYSTGELFF
TGTGCCAGCAGTTACAGCACCGGGGAGCTGTTTTTT
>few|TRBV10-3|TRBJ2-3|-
CAIRDVVSDTQYF
TGTGCCATCAGAGACGTAGTTTCAGATACGCAGTATTTT
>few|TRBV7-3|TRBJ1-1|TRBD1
CASSPTGGRVITEAFF
TGTGCCAGCAGCCCCACAGGGGGCCGGGTGATCACTGAAGCTTTCTTT
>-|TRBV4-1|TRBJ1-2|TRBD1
CASSQDRDRVYGYTF
TGCGCCAGCAGCCAAGATAGGGACAGGGTCTATGGCTACACCTTC
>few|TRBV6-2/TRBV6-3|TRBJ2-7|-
CASSVRGEDEQYF
TGTGCCAGCAGCGTCAGGGGGGAGGACGAGCAGTACTTC
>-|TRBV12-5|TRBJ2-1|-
CASGLVQRASYNEQFF
TGTGCTAGTGGTTTGGTACAGCGGGCGTCCTACAATGAGCAGTTCTTC
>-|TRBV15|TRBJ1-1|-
CATSRDDMSVMGTEAFF
TGTGCCACCAGCAGAGATGACATGTCTGTAATGGGGACTGAAGCTTTCTTT
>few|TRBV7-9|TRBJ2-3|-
CASSLGSGSTDTQYF
TGTGCCAGCAGCTTGGGCAGCGGGAGCACAGATACGCAGTATTTT
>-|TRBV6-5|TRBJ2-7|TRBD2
CASSTPRGRGAWEQYF
TGTGCCAGCAGTACCCCGCGGGGGCGGGGGGCGTGGGAGCAGTACTTC
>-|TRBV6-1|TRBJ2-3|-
CASSPLPGFTDTQYF
TGTGCCAGCAGCCCGTTGCCAGGGTTTACGGATACGCAGTATTTT
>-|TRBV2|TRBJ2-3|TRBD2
CASSGGSGGYTDTQYF
TGTGCCAGCAGTGGAGGAAGCGGGGGATACACAGATACGCAGTATTTT
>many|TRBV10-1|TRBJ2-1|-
CASSERGEYNEQFF
TGCGCCAGCAGTGAGAGGGGGGAATACAATGAGCAGTTCTTC
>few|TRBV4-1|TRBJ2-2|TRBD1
CASSWGQGSGELFF
TGCGCCAGCAGCTGGGGACAGGGATCCGGGGAGCTGTTTTTT
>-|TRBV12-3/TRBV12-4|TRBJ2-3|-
CASSTGTVATDTQYF
TGTGCCAGCAGTACCGGGACTGTAGCCACAGATACGCAGTATTTT
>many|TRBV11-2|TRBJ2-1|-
CASSLGRTNSDNEQFF
TGTGCCAGCAGCTTAGGACGGACAAATAGCGACAATGAGCAGTTCTTC
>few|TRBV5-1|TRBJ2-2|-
CASSFSPYGTGELFF
TGCGCCAGCAGCTTCAGCCCCTATGGGACCGGGGAGCTGTTTTTT
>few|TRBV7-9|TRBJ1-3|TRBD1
CASSEPGGAGNTIYF
TGTGCCAGCAGCGAACCAGGGGGTGCTGGAAACACCATATATTTT
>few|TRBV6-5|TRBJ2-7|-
CASSYSESGSYEQYF
TGTGCCAGCAGTTACTCGGAGTCGGGGTCCTACGAGCAGTACTTC
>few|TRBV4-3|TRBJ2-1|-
CASSQDLTDSSYNEQFF
TGCGCCAGCAGCCAAGATTTGACAGACAGCTCCTACAATGAGCAGTTCTTC
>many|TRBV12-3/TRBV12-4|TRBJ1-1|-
CASSWSGTLEAFF
TGTGCCAGCAGTTGGTCCGGGACACTTGAAGCTTTCTTT
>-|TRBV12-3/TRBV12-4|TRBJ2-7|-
CASSLAGPTYEQYF
TGTGCCAGCAGTTTAGCGGGGCCTACCTACGAGCAGTACTTC
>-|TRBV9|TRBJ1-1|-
CASSVGFRGPEAFF
TGTGCCAGCAGCGTAGGTTTCCGGGGGCCTGAAGCTTTCTTT
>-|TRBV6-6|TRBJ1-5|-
CASTLRVYSNQPQHF
TGTGCCAGCACCTTAAGGGTCTATAGCAATCAGCCCCAGCATTTT
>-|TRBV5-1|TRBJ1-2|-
CASSLKRRDKNYGYTF
TGCGCCAGCAGCCTGAAGCGTCGGGACAAGAACTATGGCTACACCTTC
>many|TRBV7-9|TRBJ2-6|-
CASSLAEEYSGANVLTF
TGTGCCAGCAGCCTCGCCGAGGAGTACTCTGGGGCCAACGTCCTGACTTTC
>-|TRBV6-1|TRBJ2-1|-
CASSDDSSSYNEQFF
TGTGCCAGCAGTGACGACTCGAGCTCCTACAATGAGCAGTTCTTC
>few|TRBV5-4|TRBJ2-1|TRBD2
CASSFGTSGYNEQFF
TGTGCCAGCAGCTTCGGGACTAGCGGGTACAATGAGCAGTTCTTC
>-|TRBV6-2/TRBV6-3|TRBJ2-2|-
CASTGALNTGELFF
TGTGCCAGCACTGGGGCCCTCAACACCGGGGAGCTGTTTTTT
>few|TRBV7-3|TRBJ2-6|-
CASSLRGSSGANVLTF
TGTGCCAGCAGCTTAAGGGGCAGCTCTGGGGCCAACGTCCTGACTTTC
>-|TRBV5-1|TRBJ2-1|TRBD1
CASSSTGGANNEQFF
TGCGCCAGCAGCTCGACAGGGGGCGCGAACAATGAGCAGTTCTTC
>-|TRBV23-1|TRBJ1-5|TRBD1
CAGKTHVTTGVRQPQHF
TGCGCCGGCAAAACCCACGTAACAACAGGGGTGAGGCAGCCCCAGCATTTT
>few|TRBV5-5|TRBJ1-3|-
CASSLYLGRSSGNTIYF
TGTGCCAGCAGCTTGTATTTGGGACGGAGCTCTGGAAACACCATATATTTT
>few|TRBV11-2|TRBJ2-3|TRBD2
CASSLGRGGAYTQYF
TGTGCCAGCAGCTTAGGTCGCGGGGGGGCGTATACGCAGTATTTT